This record looks at one T cell receptor (beta chain) sequence and its context. Its antigen remains unidentified. This entry comes from a study of T cell responses to AZD1222 COVID-19 vaccine. Study outcomes and limitations: Possibly, clonal diversity was underestimated; donors were largely white British and included more females.

Data came from immunoSEQ multiplex PCR; TCRdb stores just in-frame clones and leaves some out. The repertoire includes some 250,000 clones, 94% of them detected once, and around 0.5% sits in the top ten. The CDR3 has 13 residues. Germline V gene sequence: CDR1 LGHDT, CDR2 YNNKEL (reference sequence). Deletions cut 7 bases from V and 2 bases from J, with 12 bases between. The origin of this receptor is an adult who received the AZD1222 COVID-19 vaccine. V usage is TRBV3-1 (or the pseudogene TRBV3-2) and J usage is TRBJ2-7; D perhaps matches TRBD2 (6 bases). The material sequenced was peripheral blood, taken 28 days after the second AZD1222 dose. CDR3 loop: CASTEGLAYEQYF. CDR3 bases: TGTGCCAGCACGGAGGGGTTAGCCTACGAGCAGTACTTC.